The 7 T cell receptor beta chains given below trace back to one sample, sequenced in a study of T cells in Graves' hyperthyroidism and ophthalmopathy. Amplification of TCR beta CDR3 regions was performed using RNA transcripts as template. TCR CDR3 underwent first-round RT-PCR with the HTBI primer set. TCRdb re-analysed the multiplex PCR reads in MiXCR, keeping a single row per CDR3 protein. The sample consists of approximately 330,000 distinct CDR3 sequences, around 13% of them appearing once. The sample consisted of blood. The source of these receptors is a woman in her thirties or forties with Graves' ophthalmopathy.

This clonotype was seen repeatedly, ten times or more. The chain employs TRBV3-1 and TRBJ1-5, with D unresolved. CDR1 is LGHDT and CDR2 is YNNKEL in the germline V gene (reference sequence). The CDR3 consists of 14 residues. V was shortened by 4 bases and J by 0 bases, with 7 bases between the two germline ends. CDR3 sequence reads: CASSPGVSNQPQHF. The CDR3 nucleotides read TGTGCCAGCAGCCCCGGGGTTAGCAATCAGCCCCAGCATTTT.

The chain recombines TRBV6-5 with TRBJ2-1, with 8 bases identical to TRBD1. The CDR3 is 16 amino acids. After removal of 0 bases from V and 9 bases from J, the junction contained 10 bases not matched to a gene. CDR1 is MNHEY and CDR2 is SVGAGI in the germline V gene. CDR3: CASSYSIGDRSSEQFF. The CDR3 nucleotides are TGTGCCAGCAGTTACTCGATTGGGGACAGGTCAAGTGAGCAGTTCTTC.

The rearrangement uses TRBV4-2 and TRBJ1-4, with D possibly matching TRBD1 (6 bases). Germline-derived CDR1 and CDR2 are LGHNA and YNFKEQ. CDR3 length: 18 residues. Trimming left V 0 bases short and J 4 bases short, with 18 bases between. In DNA form, the CDR3 reads TGTGCCAGCAGCCAAGAAAGTTATGGGGGCAGCAGTAATGAAAAACTGTTTTTT. Its protein is CASSQESYGGSSNEKLFF.

As to this clonotype: The junction departs from the called germline gene at one end, perhaps through a read error. This rearrangement joins TRBV14 to TRBJ2-7, with D unresolved. Germline V gene sequence: CDR1 SGHDN, CDR2 FVKESK. The CDR3 is 8 amino acids. The CDR3 loop reads CASNSDPF. In DNA, the CDR3 is TGTGCCAGCAATTCGGATCCGTTC.

The table lists this clonotype with many counts. The genes are TRBV2 and TRBJ1-5, with D possibly TRBD1 on 5 matching bases. This CDR3 is built from 14 residues. Germline values: CDR1 SNHLY, CDR2 FYNNEI. V was shortened by 5 bases and J by 7 bases, with 15 bases between the two germline ends. The CDR3 nucleotides read TGTGCCAGCAGTATACAGGTCCCGGGGCAGCCCCAGCATTTT. Translation: CASSIQVPGQPQHF.

This clonotype came up many times. The rearrangement joins TRBV29-1 to TRBJ1-2; possible D gene TRBD1, 5 bases. V was pared by 0 bases and J by 6 bases, with 11 bases between. The CDR3 length is 13 residues. Germline V gives CDR1 SQVTM, CDR2 ANQGSEA. The CDR3 nucleotides are TGCAGCGTTGAAGACAGGGTACCGAATGGCTACACCTTC. Encoded protein: CSVEDRVPNGYTF.

J is TRBJ2-3 and V is TRBV12-5; D may correspond to TRBD1 or TRBD2 (5 bases each). CDR1 LGHNT and CDR2 FRNRAP come from the germline V gene. The V gene lost 1 base and the J gene lost 2 bases, with 7 bases spanning the gap. This CDR3 spans 14 amino acids. The CDR3 loop is CASGLGGFTDTQYF. In DNA, the CDR3 is TGTGCTAGTGGTTTGGGGGGGTTCACAGATACGCAGTATTTT.